A single T cell receptor beta chain is shown here with its context. The table came from immunoSEQ multiplex PCR; TCRdb's copy has only in-frame clones and leaves some out. The data hold about 350,000 clones, with about 85% observed a single time. The sample is drawn from a study of Ad26.COV2.S vaccination and SARS-CoV-2 variants. Regarding treatment: 15 to 20 received Ad26.COV2.S at low or high dose, single or two shots; about 5 received placebo; per-sample allocation not given. Sampling was done on day 63 after the first vaccine or placebo injection. This CDR3 is built from 14 residues. V was trimmed by 6 bases and J by 4 bases, leaving 13 bases between them. In germline, CDR1 is MNHEY, CDR2 SMNVEV (reference sequence).

The sequence was obtained from a person aged 18-60 years who received the Ad26.COV2.S COVID-19 vaccine or a placebo. The specimen was peripheral blood, collected in a trial of Ad26.COV2.S vaccine versus placebo. The chain recombines TRBV27 with TRBJ2-1; D ambiguous. The CDR3 coding sequence is TGTGCCAGCAGCCGTATTGGAGTATACAATGAGCAGTTCTTC. Its protein product is CASSRIGVYNEQFF.